This passage covers 8 T cell receptor beta chains from one sample sequenced in a study of T cell clones after liver transplantation. Here immunoSEQ multiplex PCR was the method, and the copy in TCRdb shows in-frame clones only, minus some. The repertoire consists of some 120,000 clones, with 90% occurring once and the leading ten covering approximately 0.78%. Sequencing was performed on CD4+ T cells from blood, taken 12 months after liver transplant. These receptors originate from a human patient who received a liver transplant. T cells may partly derive from the graft donor.

The V gene is TRBV5-1, the J gene TRBJ1-2; D not resolved. Looked up from germline, CDR1 is SGHRS and CDR2 is YFSETQ. The V end was cut by 3 bases, the J end by 6 bases, with 15 bases between. The CDR3 loop spans 14 amino acids. CDR3 sequence: CASSSRTVADGYTF. In DNA, the CDR3 is TGCGCCAGCAGCTCCCGGACTGTTGCGGATGGCTACACCTTC. Supplemented by reference TRBV5-1 and TRBJ1-2, the full variable domain reads KAGVTQTPRYLIKTRGQQVTLSCSPISGHRSVSWYQQTPGQGLQFLFEYFSETQRNKGNFPGRFSGRQFSNSRSEMNVSTLELGDSALYLCASSSRTVADGYTFGSGTRLTVV.

J is TRBJ2-1 and V is TRBV27, with 11 bases aligning to TRBD2. The length of the CDR3 is 19 residues. Trimming cost V 6 bases and J 7 bases; bases outside gene matches: 20. Germline values: CDR1 MNHEY, CDR2 SMNVEV (reference sequence). CDR3 in amino acids: CASSPRGTSGPLIGNEQFF. For the CDR3, the DNA is TGTGCCAGCAGCCCAAGGGGGACTAGCGGACCTTTAATTGGGAATGAGCAGTTCTTC.

The gene calls are TRBV5-1 and TRBJ2-7, with D maybe TRBD2 (6 bases). The CDR3 is 16 residues long. V was trimmed by 2 bases and J by 1 base, leaving 16 bases between them. The V gene's germline CDR1 is SGHRS and CDR2 YFSETQ. CDR3 DNA: TGCGCCAGCAGCTTAAGTGTTAGCGGATTATCCTACGAGCAGTACTTC. This codes for CASSLSVSGLSYEQYF.

The chain uses TRBV13 and TRBJ1-2; D is unresolved. Germline CDR1 PRHDT, CDR2 FYEKMQ (reference sequence). The CDR3 is made up of 13 amino acids. The V end lost 0 bases, the J end lost 4 bases, and 6 bases lay between the germline ends. The CDR3 is CASSLGRVYGYTF. As DNA, the CDR3 is TGTGCCAGCAGCTTAGGGAGAGTCTATGGCTACACCTTC.

The genes are TRBV15 and TRBJ1-1; D not resolved. Trimming stripped 0 bases from V and 7 bases from J, with 12 bases between. CDR1 is LNHNV and CDR2 is YYDKDF in the germline V gene (reference sequence). The CDR3 has 14 residues. CDR3 residues: CATSRENGGGEAFF. The DNA for the CDR3 is TGTGCCACCAGCAGAGAAAATGGCGGAGGTGAAGCTTTCTTT.

This clone was detected only once. CDR3 sequence: CASSLTGLGGYTF. The CDR3 DNA is TGTGCCAGCAGCTTGACAGGGCTTGGGGGCTACACCTTC. The chain carries TRBV5-8 and TRBJ1-2; D perhaps matches TRBD1 (6 bases). The CDR3 totals 13 residues. The V gene's germline CDR1 is SGHTS and CDR2 YDEGEE. Between the trimmed V and J ends, which lost 1 base and 8 bases, there was a span of 12 bases.

The chain has TRBV6-1 and TRBJ2-1; 10 bases are a match to TRBD2. The germline V gene encodes CDR1 MNHNS and CDR2 SASEGT. V lost 8 bases to trimming and J lost 8 bases; unmatched junction nucleotides: 12. The CDR3 covers 15 residues. The CDR3 loop is CASWRAGGSYDEQFF. CDR3 nucleotides: TGTGCCAGCTGGCGAGCGGGAGGGTCATATGATGAGCAGTTCTTC.

The V gene is TRBV25-1, the J gene TRBJ2-2, with D possibly matching TRBD1 (5 bases). Germline V CDR1 and CDR2: MGHDK, SYGVNS. Trimming left V 5 bases short and J 1 base short, with 11 bases between. This CDR3 contains 15 residues. CDR3 sequence (DNA): TGTGCCAGCAGTACACAGGCCCTGAACACCGGGGAGCTGTTTTTT. Its translation is CASSTQALNTGELFF.